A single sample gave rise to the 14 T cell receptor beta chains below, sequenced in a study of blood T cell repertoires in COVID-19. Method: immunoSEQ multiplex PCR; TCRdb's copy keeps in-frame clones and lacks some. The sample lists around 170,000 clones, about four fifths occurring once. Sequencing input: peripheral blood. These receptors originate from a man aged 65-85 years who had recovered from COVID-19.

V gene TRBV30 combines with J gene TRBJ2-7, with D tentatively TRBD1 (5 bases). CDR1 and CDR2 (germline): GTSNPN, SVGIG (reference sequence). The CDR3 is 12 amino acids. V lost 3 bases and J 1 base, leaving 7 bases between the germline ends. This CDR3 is CAWSPGSYEQYF. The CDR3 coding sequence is TGTGCCTGGAGCCCAGGGTCCTACGAGCAGTACTTC.

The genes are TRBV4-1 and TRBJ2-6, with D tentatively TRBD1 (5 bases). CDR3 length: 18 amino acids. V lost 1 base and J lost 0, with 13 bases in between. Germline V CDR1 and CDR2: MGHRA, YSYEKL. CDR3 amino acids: CASSQVVTALSGANVLTF. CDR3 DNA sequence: TGCGCCAGCAGCCAAGTGGTGACAGCCCTCTCTGGGGCCAACGTCCTGACTTTC.

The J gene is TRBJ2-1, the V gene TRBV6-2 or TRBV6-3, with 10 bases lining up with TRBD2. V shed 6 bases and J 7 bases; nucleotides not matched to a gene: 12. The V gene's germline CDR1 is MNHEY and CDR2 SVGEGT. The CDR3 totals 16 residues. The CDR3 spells CASSPLGAGGLNEQFF. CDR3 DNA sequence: TGTGCCAGCAGCCCGTTAGGAGCGGGAGGGTTAAATGAGCAGTTCTTC.

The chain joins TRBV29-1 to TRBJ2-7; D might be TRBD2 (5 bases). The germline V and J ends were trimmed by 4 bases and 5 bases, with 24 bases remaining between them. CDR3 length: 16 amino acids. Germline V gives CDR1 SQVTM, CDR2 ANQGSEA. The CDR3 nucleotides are TGCAGCGTTGTAGGGCGGAGTCCCGGCTTGAGGGACGAGCAGTACTTC. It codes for CSVVGRSPGLRDEQYF.

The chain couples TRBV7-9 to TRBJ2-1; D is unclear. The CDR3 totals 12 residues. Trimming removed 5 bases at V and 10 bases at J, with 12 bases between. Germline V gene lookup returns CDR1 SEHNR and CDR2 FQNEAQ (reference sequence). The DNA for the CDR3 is TGTGCCAGCAGCCCTAGTGATTGGGAGCAGTTCTTC. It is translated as CASSPSDWEQFF.

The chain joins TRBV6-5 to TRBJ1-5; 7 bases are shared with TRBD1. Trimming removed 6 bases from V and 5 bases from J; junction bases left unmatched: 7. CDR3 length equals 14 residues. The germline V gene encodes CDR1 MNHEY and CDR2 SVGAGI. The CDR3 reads CASSLQGSDQPQHF. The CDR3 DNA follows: TGTGCCAGCAGCTTACAGGGGAGTGATCAGCCCCAGCATTTT.

CDR3 DNA sequence: TGTGCCAGCAGTTCTCCGGGAACGGTCGGCGGAGCTTTCTTT. Encoded protein: CASSSPGTVGGAFF. V gene TRBV6-6 combines with J gene TRBJ1-1; D is unclear. Trimming took off 4 bases at V and 10 bases at J, with 19 bases between the two ends. The CDR3 sequence is 14 residues long. Per germline, CDR1 MNHNY and CDR2 SVGAGI (reference sequence).

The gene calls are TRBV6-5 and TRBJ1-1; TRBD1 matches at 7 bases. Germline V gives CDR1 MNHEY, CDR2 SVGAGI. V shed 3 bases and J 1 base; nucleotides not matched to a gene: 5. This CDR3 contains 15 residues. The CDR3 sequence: CASSYSTGANTEAFF. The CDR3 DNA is TGTGCCAGCAGTTATTCCACAGGGGCGAACACTGAAGCTTTCTTT.

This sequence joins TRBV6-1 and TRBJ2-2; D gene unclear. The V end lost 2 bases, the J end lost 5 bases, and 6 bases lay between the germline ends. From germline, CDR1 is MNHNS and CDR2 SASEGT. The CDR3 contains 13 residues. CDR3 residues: CASSELMTGELFF. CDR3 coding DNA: TGTGCCAGCAGTGAATTAATGACCGGGGAGCTGTTTTTT.

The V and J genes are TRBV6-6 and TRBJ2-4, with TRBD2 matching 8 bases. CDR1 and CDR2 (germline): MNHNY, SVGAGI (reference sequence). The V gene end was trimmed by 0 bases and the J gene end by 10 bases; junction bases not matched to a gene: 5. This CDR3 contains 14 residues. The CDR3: CASSYSTLAGIQYF. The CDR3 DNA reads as TGTGCCAGCAGTTACTCGACCCTAGCGGGTATTCAGTACTTC.

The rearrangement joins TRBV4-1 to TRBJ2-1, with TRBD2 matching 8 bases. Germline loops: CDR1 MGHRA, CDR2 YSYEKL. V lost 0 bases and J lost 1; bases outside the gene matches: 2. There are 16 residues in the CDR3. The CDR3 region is CASSQETSGSYNEQFF. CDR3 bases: TGCGCCAGCAGCCAAGAAACTAGCGGATCCTACAATGAGCAGTTCTTC.

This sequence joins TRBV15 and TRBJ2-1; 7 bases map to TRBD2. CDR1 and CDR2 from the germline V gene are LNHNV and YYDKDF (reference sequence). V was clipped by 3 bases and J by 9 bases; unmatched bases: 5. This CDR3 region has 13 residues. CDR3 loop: CATSRVSGGEQFF. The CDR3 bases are TGTGCCACCAGCAGGGTTTCGGGGGGTGAGCAGTTCTTC.

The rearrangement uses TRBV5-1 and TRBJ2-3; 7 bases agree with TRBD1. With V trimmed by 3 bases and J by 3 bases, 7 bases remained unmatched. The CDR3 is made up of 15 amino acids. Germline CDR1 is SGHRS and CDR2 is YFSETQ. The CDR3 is CASSSTTDRTDTQYF. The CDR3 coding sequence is TGCGCCAGCAGCTCGACAACGGACAGGACAGATACGCAGTATTTT.

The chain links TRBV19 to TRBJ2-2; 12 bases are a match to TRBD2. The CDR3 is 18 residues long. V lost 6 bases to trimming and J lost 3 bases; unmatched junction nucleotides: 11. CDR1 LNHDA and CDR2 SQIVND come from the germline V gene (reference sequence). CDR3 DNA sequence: TGTGCCAGTAGCGCGACTAGCGGGAGTAATTGGTACACCGGGGAGCTGTTTTTT. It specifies CASSATSGSNWYTGELFF.